Presented here are 32 T cell receptor beta chains from one specimen sequenced in a study of early T cells in non-severe SARS-CoV-2 infection. TCRdb reprocessed the 5' RACE reads with MiXCR, giving one entry per CDR3 protein. The data hold about 44,000 distinct CDR3 sequences, with approximately 6.5% observed a single time. Sequencing was performed on whole blood, taken at baseline. The receptors originated from an adult who was a healthcare worker with PCR-confirmed SARS-CoV-2 infection or an uninfected control (not recorded which).

This clonotype was counted many times. This sequence joins TRBV7-2 and TRBJ2-1, with unresolved D. Germline loops: CDR1 SGHTA, CDR2 FQGNSA. V was trimmed by 4 bases and J by 9 bases, leaving 7 bases between them. The length of the CDR3 is 11 residues. CDR3 DNA sequence: TGTGCCAGCAGCTCCAGTAGTGAGCAGTTCTTC. Amino acid sequence: CASSSSSEQFF.

This clonotype was seen many times. The CDR3 sequence: CATSSGWRQTNEKLFF. Written as DNA, the CDR3 is TGTGCCACCAGCAGTGGATGGCGGCAGACTAATGAAAAACTGTTTTTT. V and J are TRBV15 and TRBJ1-4; the D is unclear. Trimming removed 3 bases from V and 2 bases from J, with 13 bases in between. Germline CDR1 reads LNHNV; CDR2 reads YYDKDF (reference sequence). The CDR3 runs 16 residues.

This clonotype showed up many times. The V call is TRBV6-6, the J call TRBJ1-2, with a weak D call TRBD1 (5 bases). Trimming shortened V by 7 bases and J by 4 bases, and 19 bases separated the two germline ends. CDR3 length equals 15 residues. Per germline, CDR1 MNHNY and CDR2 SVGAGI (reference sequence). CDR3 sequence: CASMGQGGPGYGYTF. CDR3 DNA sequence: TGTGCCAGCATGGGCCAGGGAGGGCCAGGCTATGGCTACACCTTC.

This clonotype was recorded at least ten times. V gene TRBV7-2 combines with J gene TRBJ2-2; D is unclear. Trimming pared 3 bases from V and 2 bases from J, leaving 16 bases between. The V gene's germline CDR1 is SGHTA and CDR2 FQGNSA. The CDR3 runs to 17 residues. Here the CDR3 DNA reads TGTGCCAGCAGCTTGGCCCCCGCCGGGTACAACACCGGGGAGCTGTTTTTT. It encodes CASSLAPAGYNTGELFF.

V gene TRBV9 combines with J gene TRBJ2-2; D remains unclear. The V gene lost 7 bases and the J gene lost 1 base, with 5 bases spanning the gap. Germline V lookup: CDR1 SGDLS, CDR2 YYNGEE. There are 12 residues in the CDR3. CDR3 coding DNA: TGTGCCAGCGGCCAGAACACCGGGGAGCTGTTTTTT. This codes for CASGQNTGELFF.

This clonotype came up a few times. The chain uses TRBV12-3 or TRBV12-4 and TRBJ2-7, with no clear D. Trimming shortened V by 4 bases and J by 5 bases, and 12 bases separated the two germline ends. This CDR3 contains 13 residues. The CDR3 reads CASSSPPPHEQYF. CDR3 sequence (DNA): TGTGCCAGCAGTTCCCCGCCGCCCCACGAGCAGTACTTC.

This clonotype was detected a few times. At one boundary the junction diverges from the germline segment, which might be a read error. The chain carries TRBV11-2 and TRBJ2-1, with 8 positions matching TRBD2. The CDR3 consists of 16 residues. Per germline, CDR1 SGHAT and CDR2 FQNNGV. CDR3 nucleotides: TGTGTCAGCAGCGCAGAGGCGGGAGGCATTTTCGATGAGCAGTTCTTC. It specifies CVSSAEAGGIFDEQFF.

This clonotype was seen more than once but under ten times. This chain joins TRBV5-4 and TRBJ1-4; maybe TRBD1 (5 bases). The V gene lost 5 bases and the J gene lost 0 bases, with 14 bases spanning the gap. The CDR3 is made up of 16 amino acids. Germline V gene sequence: CDR1 SGHNT, CDR2 YYREEE (reference sequence). The CDR3 spells CASRKGGGATNEKLFF. CDR3 DNA: TGTGCCAGCAGGAAGGGTGGGGGAGCAACTAATGAAAAACTGTTTTTT.

This clonotype was seen many times. The CDR3 sequence is CASSTANYGYTF. Here the CDR3 DNA reads TGTGCCAGCTCAACAGCAAACTATGGCTACACCTTC. This chain connects TRBV18 to TRBJ1-2; D remains unclear. The CDR3 sequence is 12 residues long. CDR1 KGHSH and CDR2 LQKENI come from the germline V gene. V was trimmed by 5 bases and J by 2 bases, leaving 6 bases between them.

This clonotype was recorded many times. The chain carries TRBV12-3 or TRBV12-4 and TRBJ2-3; D uncertain. The CDR3 is 11 residues long. V was clipped by 7 bases and J by 2 bases, with 4 bases between them. CDR3 protein: CASTSTDTQYF. CDR3 bases: TGTGCCAGCACTTCCACAGATACGCAGTATTTT.

This clonotype was seen repeatedly, ten times or more. The chain uses TRBV29-1 and TRBJ1-5; TRBD1 might be the D (5 bases). The germline CDR1 and CDR2 sequences are SQVTM and ANQGSEA. Deletions cut 1 base from V and 3 bases from J, with 7 bases between. The CDR3 runs to 13 residues. The CDR3 nucleotides are TGCAGCGTTGAAGGGGGGAACAATCAGCCCCAGCATTTT. This encodes CSVEGGNNQPQHF.

The V call is TRBV7-9, the J call TRBJ2-3, with 7 bases matching TRBD1. Germline-derived CDR1 and CDR2 are SEHNR and FQNEAQ (reference sequence). Trimming removed 4 bases from V and 3 bases from J; junction bases left unmatched: 13. CDR3 size: 17 residues. The chain's CDR3 is CASSSHRDRDWTDTQYF. Written as DNA, the CDR3 is TGTGCCAGCAGCTCCCACCGGGACAGAGATTGGACAGATACGCAGTATTTT.

In this sample, this clonotype turned up a few times. This chain joins TRBV7-9 and TRBJ1-3, with a weak D call TRBD1 (5 bases). V lost 3 bases to trimming and J lost 3 bases, with 9 bases between them. Germline V lookup: CDR1 SEHNR, CDR2 FQNEAQ (reference sequence). The CDR3 totals 14 residues. The CDR3, as DNA: TGTGCCAGCAGCTTCGGGGCTGGTGGAAACACCATATATTTT. It is translated as CASSFGAGGNTIYF.

CDR3: CASSPTGQVGGNTIYF. CDR3 bases: TGTGCCAGCAGTCCCACCGGACAGGTCGGTGGAAACACCATATATTTT. This chain links TRBV2 with TRBJ1-3, with 7 bases matching TRBD1. Germline CDR1 and CDR2: SNHLY and FYNNEI. J was trimmed by 3 bases and V by 5 bases; bases with no gene match: 10. The CDR3 sequence is 16 residues long.

The chain is built from TRBV18 and TRBJ1-1; TRBD1 matches at 9 bases. Germline V gene data show CDR1 as KGHSH and CDR2 as LQKENI. The CDR3 length is 14 residues. Trimming took 6 bases from V and 4 from J; bases not matched to a gene: 6. CDR3 coding DNA: TGTGCCAGCTCGCCCGGACAGGGGAGCACTGAAGCTTTCTTT. It is translated as CASSPGQGSTEAFF. The full variable domain, its missing parts supplied by reference TRBV18 and TRBJ1-1, is NAGVMQNPRHLVRRRGQEARLRCSPMKGHSHVYWYRQLPEEGLKFMVYLQKENIIDESGMPKERFSAEFPKEGPSILRIQQVVRGDSAAYFCASSPGQGSTEAFFGQGTRLTVV.

This clonotype was observed many times. The genes are TRBV5-6 and TRBJ1-5; D is unresolved. This CDR3 spans 12 amino acids. V was clipped by 0 bases and J by 5 bases, with 3 bases between them. Per germline, CDR1 SGHDT and CDR2 YYEEEE. The CDR3 loop reads CASSLVDQPQHF. CDR3 nucleotide sequence: TGTGCCAGCAGCTTGGTGGATCAGCCCCAGCATTTT.

This clonotype was recorded many times. The V and J genes are TRBV9 and TRBJ2-1; tentatively, D is TRBD2 (6 bases). Trimming stripped 1 base from V and 7 bases from J, with 15 bases between. Germline V gives CDR1 SGDLS, CDR2 YYNGEE. This CDR3 region has 15 residues. The CDR3: CASSVQAGRGNEQFF. CDR3 DNA: TGTGCCAGCAGCGTACAAGCGGGCCGTGGGAATGAGCAGTTCTTC.

This chain joins TRBV5-5 and TRBJ2-6; the D gene is possibly TRBD1 (5 bases). The CDR3 totals 15 residues. From germline, CDR1 is SGHKS and CDR2 YYEKEE (reference sequence). The V gene lost 4 bases and the J gene lost 4 bases, with 12 bases spanning the gap. The CDR3 DNA reads TGTGCCAGCAGCCAGGGAATTATGGGGGCCAACGTCCTGACTTTC. Its translation is CASSQGIMGANVLTF.

In this sample, this clonotype turned up many times. This sequence joins TRBV6-5 and TRBJ1-2; D remains unclear. This CDR3 region has 12 residues. Trimming took off 6 bases at V and 2 bases at J, with 7 bases between the two ends. Germline V CDR1 and CDR2: MNHEY, SVGAGI. CDR3 loop: CASRGDNYGYTF. CDR3 nucleotide sequence: TGTGCCAGCAGGGGAGACAACTATGGCTACACCTTC.

This clonotype was detected only a few times. This rearrangement joins TRBV20-1 to TRBJ2-7, with D tentatively TRBD2 (6 bases). The CDR3 runs 11 residues. V was trimmed by 5 bases and J by 5 bases, leaving 10 bases between them. The V gene's germline CDR1 is DFQATT and CDR2 SNEGSKA (reference sequence). CDR3 in amino acids: CSALRGNEQYF. The DNA for the CDR3 is TGCAGTGCTCTGCGGGGTAACGAGCAGTACTTC.

Ten or more counts support this clonotype. The chain couples TRBV6-5 to TRBJ1-5; D remains ambiguous. Trimming cost V 6 bases and J 4 bases, with 7 bases left between them. Germline V gene lookup returns CDR1 MNHEY and CDR2 SVGAGI. The CDR3 is 12 amino acids. CDR3 in DNA: TGTGCCAGCAGCCGTGGAAATCAGCCCCAGCATTTT. Its protein product is CASSRGNQPQHF.

This clonotype was recorded many times. V usage is TRBV3-1 and J usage is TRBJ2-2; D is perhaps TRBD1 or TRBD2 (5 bases each). Looked up from germline, CDR1 is LGHDT and CDR2 is YNNKEL (reference sequence). Between the trimmed V and J ends, which lost 0 bases and 5 bases, there was a span of 19 bases. This CDR3 is 18 amino acids long. CDR3 protein: CASSQEDSRGGGTGELFF. DNA for the CDR3: TGTGCCAGCAGCCAAGAAGACTCGAGGGGTGGAGGAACCGGGGAGCTGTTTTTT.

The table lists this clonotype with a few counts. This sequence joins TRBV5-1 and TRBJ2-3; 9 nucleotides align to TRBD2. J lost 3 bases, V lost 8 bases, and 4 bases had no gene match. In germline, CDR1 is SGHRS, CDR2 YFSETQ. This CDR3 is 13 amino acids long. The CDR3 nucleotides read TGCGCCAGTAGCGGGGGATTAACAGATACGCAGTATTTT. This translates into CASSGGLTDTQYF.

This chain joins TRBV15 and TRBJ2-7, with D possibly matching TRBD1 (6 bases). V lost 2 bases and J 2 bases, leaving 10 bases between the germline ends. The CDR3 is made up of 14 amino acids. From germline, CDR1 is LNHNV and CDR2 YYDKDF (reference sequence). The CDR3 is CATSRKTGTYEQYF. CDR3 bases: TGTGCCACCAGCAGAAAAACAGGGACCTACGAGCAGTACTTC.

This clonotype was recorded a few times. V is TRBV5-1 and J is TRBJ2-1, with 9 bases identical to TRBD2. The ends lost 5 bases at V and 6 bases at J; junction bases unmatched: 6. The CDR3 is 14 residues long. Looked up from germline, CDR1 is SGHRS and CDR2 is YFSETQ. The CDR3 reads CASRSGTSSNEQFF. The CDR3 region has the DNA TGCGCCAGCAGATCCGGGACTAGCTCCAATGAGCAGTTCTTC.

CDR3 sequence: CASSSRLGNSAGYTF. CDR3 DNA: TGTGCCAGCAGCTCCCGACTGGGGAACTCTGCCGGCTACACCTTC. The chain recombines TRBV5-5 with TRBJ1-2; D ambiguous. V was pared by 3 bases and J by 8 bases, with 20 bases between. CDR3 length: 15 amino acids. Germline V gene lookup returns CDR1 SGHKS and CDR2 YYEKEE (reference sequence). Filled out from reference TRBV5-5 and TRBJ1-2, the complete variable domain reads DAGVTQSPTHLIKTRGQQVTLRCSPISGHKSVSWYQQVLGQGPQFIFQYYEKEERGRGNFPDRFSARQFPNYSSELNVNALLLGDSALYLCASSSRLGNSAGYTFGSGTRLTVV.

This clonotype came up many times. V and J are TRBV20-1 and TRBJ2-7; TRBD2 matches 8 bases. CDR3 length: 15 amino acids. V lost 0 bases, J lost 10 bases, and 14 bases stayed unmatched. In germline, CDR1 is DFQATT, CDR2 SNEGSKA (reference sequence). The CDR3 nucleotides read TGCAGTGCTAGAGAGGTCAAAGAGGCGGGAGGTATCCAGTACTTC. Amino acids: CSAREVKEAGGIQYF.

Ten or more counts support this clonotype. The chain carries TRBV25-1 and TRBJ2-7; 12 bases are shared with TRBD2. The ends lost 3 bases at V and 3 bases at J; junction bases unmatched: 6. CDR3 length: 16 residues. The germline CDR1 and CDR2 sequences are MGHDK and SYGVNS. DNA for the CDR3: TGTGCCAGCAGTGACCAGACTAGCGGGAGCTTCTACGAGCAGTACTTC. This sequence encodes CASSDQTSGSFYEQYF.

The chain couples TRBV6-5 to TRBJ1-2; no definite D call. V shed 4 bases and J shed 3 bases, with 12 bases lying between them. The germline V gene encodes CDR1 MNHEY and CDR2 SVGAGI. The CDR3 totals 14 residues. CDR3 in amino acids: CASSLLGRYYGYTF. The CDR3 region has the DNA TGTGCCAGCAGTTTACTGGGGAGGTACTATGGCTACACCTTC.

This clonotype appeared many times. V gene TRBV28 combines with J gene TRBJ2-7; the D call may be TRBD1 or TRBD2 (5 bases each). The CDR3 sequence is 12 residues long. In germline, CDR1 is MDHEN, CDR2 SYDVKM. Trimming removed 2 bases at V and 13 bases at J, with 15 bases between. CDR3 coding DNA: TGTGCCAGCAGTTTACAGGGACGCCCAGTCTACTTC. It yields the protein CASSLQGRPVYF.

This clonotype was seen a handful of times. The DNA of the CDR3 is TGTGCCAGCAGCTTCAAGCGGGGACAGGATGAGCAGTTCTTC. It is translated as CASSFKRGQDEQFF. V and J are TRBV7-6 and TRBJ2-1; D is perhaps TRBD1 (8 bases). The V end was cut by 3 bases, the J end by 8 bases, with 14 bases between. Per germline, CDR1 SGHVS and CDR2 FNYEAQ. The CDR3 totals 14 residues.

V and J are TRBV20-1 and TRBJ1-1; no definite D call. This CDR3 has 13 amino acids. V was shortened by 4 bases and J by 3 bases, with 12 bases between the two germline ends. Germline assignment: CDR1 DFQATT and CDR2 SNEGSKA (reference sequence). CDR3 bases: TGCAGTGCTATCCCGCCCGGGGACACTGAAGCTTTCTTT. Its protein product is CSAIPPGDTEAFF.